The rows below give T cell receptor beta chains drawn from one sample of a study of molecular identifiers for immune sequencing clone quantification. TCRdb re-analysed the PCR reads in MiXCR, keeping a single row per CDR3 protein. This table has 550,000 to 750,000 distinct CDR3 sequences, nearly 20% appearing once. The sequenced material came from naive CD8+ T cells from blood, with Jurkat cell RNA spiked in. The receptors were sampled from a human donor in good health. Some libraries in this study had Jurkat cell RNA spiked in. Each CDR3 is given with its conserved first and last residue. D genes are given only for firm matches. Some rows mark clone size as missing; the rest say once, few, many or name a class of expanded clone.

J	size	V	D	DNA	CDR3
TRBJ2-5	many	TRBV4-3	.	TGCGCCAGCAGCCAAGTCGGACGGGAGTCCGGAGAGACCCAGTACTTC	CASSQVGRESGETQYF
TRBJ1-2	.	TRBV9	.	TGTGCCTGCAGTGCGGGGTCAGGTGGGGGCTATGGCTACACCTTC	CACSAGSGGGYGYTF
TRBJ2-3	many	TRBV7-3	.	TGTGCCAGCAGCTTATTTGGCGAAAGCACAGATACGCAGTATTTT	CASSLFGESTDTQYF
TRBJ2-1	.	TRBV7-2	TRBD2	TGTGCCAGCAGTCCACTAGCGGGGCTTGCCTACAATGAGCAGTTCTTC	CASSPLAGLAYNEQFF
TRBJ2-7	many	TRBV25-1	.	TGTGCCAGCAGTGATGGACTCACTCCCTACGAGCAGTACTTC	CASSDGLTPYEQYF
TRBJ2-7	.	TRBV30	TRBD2	TGTGCCTGGAGGAAGCTAGCGGGAGTCACCGACGAGCAGTACTTC	CAWRKLAGVTDEQYF
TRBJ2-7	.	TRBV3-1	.	TGTGCTAGCAGCCAAGAGTCGGGCAGCTACAAGCAGTACTTC	CASSQESGSYKQYF
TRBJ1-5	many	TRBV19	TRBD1	TGTGCCAGTAGTATCATAAGACAGGGGATACAGCCCCAGCATTTT	CASSIIRQGIQPQHF
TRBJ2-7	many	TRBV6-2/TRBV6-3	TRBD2	TGTGCCAGCAGCGGGGGGAGACTAGACTCCTACGAGCAGTACTTC	CASSGGRLDSYEQYF
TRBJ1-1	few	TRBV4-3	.	TGCGCCAGCAGCCAAGAATGGCCGACTAACACTGAAGCTTTCTTT	CASSQEWPTNTEAFF
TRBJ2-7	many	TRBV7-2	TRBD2	TGTGCCAGCAGCTACAATAGCGGGGGGCACTACGAGCAGTACTTC	CASSYNSGGHYEQYF
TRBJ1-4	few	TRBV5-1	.	TGCGCCAGCAGCTTGACCGAGTCGTACCTGGGACGGAATGAAAAACTGTTTTTT	CASSLTESYLGRNEKLFF
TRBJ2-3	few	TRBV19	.	TGTGCCAGTAGTACCCGAATTGTAGGCGGTGAGGGTCCAGATACGCAGTATTTT	CASSTRIVGGEGPDTQYF
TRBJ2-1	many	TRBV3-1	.	TGTGCCAGCAGCCCCTACTCAGCCGGGAATGAGCAGTTCTTC	CASSPYSAGNEQFF
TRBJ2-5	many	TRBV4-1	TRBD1	TGCGCCAGCAGCCTCCGGGACAGGGAAGAGACCCAGTACTTC	CASSLRDREETQYF
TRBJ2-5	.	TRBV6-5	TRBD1	TGTGCCAGCAGTTACGGACAGGCCCAAGAGACCCAGTACTTC	CASSYGQAQETQYF
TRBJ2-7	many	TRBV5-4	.	TGTGCCAGCAGCTCGGCGGACGCACCCTACGAGCAGTACTTC	CASSSADAPYEQYF
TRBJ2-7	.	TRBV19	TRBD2	TGTGCCAGTAGTATGATGACTAGCGGGACGGTAGAGCAGTACTTC	CASSMMTSGTVEQYF
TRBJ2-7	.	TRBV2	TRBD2	TGTGCCAGCAGGAGTAGCGGGGGCCTTTCCTACGAGCAGTACTTC	CASRSSGGLSYEQYF
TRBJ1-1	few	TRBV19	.	TGTGCCAGTATCCCACCCGCAGGCGCTGAAGCTTTCTTT	CASIPPAGAEAFF
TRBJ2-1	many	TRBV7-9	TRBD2	TGTGCCAGCCTGCTTGGGGAGGGCCCCTACAATGAGCAGTTCTTC	CASLLGEGPYNEQFF
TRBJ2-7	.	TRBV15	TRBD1	TGTGCCACCAGCAGGGCCTTAGGGCAGGGGGCCTACGAGCAGTACTTC	CATSRALGQGAYEQYF
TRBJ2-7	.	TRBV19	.	TGTGCCAGTAGTATGGGAAGGAGCTCCTACGAGCAGTACTTC	CASSMGRSSYEQYF
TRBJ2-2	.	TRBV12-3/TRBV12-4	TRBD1	TGTGCCAGCAGTTCGAGTGGGACAGGGGCTACCGGGGAGCTGTTTTTT	CASSSSGTGATGELFF
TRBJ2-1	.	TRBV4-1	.	TGCGCCAGCAGCCAAGCGGGCTTAGCGTCCTCCTACAATGAGCAGTTCTTC	CASSQAGLASSYNEQFF
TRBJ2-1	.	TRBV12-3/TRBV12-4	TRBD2	TGTGCCAGCAGTCACCTAACTAGCGGGGATGAGCAGTTCTTC	CASSHLTSGDEQFF
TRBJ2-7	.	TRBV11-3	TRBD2	TGTGCCAGCAGCTTACGACTAGCGGGAGTAGACGAGCAGTACTTC	CASSLRLAGVDEQYF
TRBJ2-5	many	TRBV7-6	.	TGTGCCAGCAGCTTATTAGAGGAGCCAGAGACCCAGTACTTC	CASSLLEEPETQYF
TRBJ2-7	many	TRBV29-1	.	TGCAGCGTTGTGGGGGGAGCCCTCTCCTACGAGCAGTACTTC	CSVVGGALSYEQYF
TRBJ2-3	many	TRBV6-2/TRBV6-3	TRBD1	TGTGCCAGCAGTGCATGGGACAGCAGCACAGATACGCAGTATTTT	CASSAWDSSTDTQYF
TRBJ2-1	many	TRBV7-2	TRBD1	TGTGCCAGCAGCCCTCTCAGGGGGACCCGGGATTCCAATGAGCAGTTCTTC	CASSPLRGTRDSNEQFF
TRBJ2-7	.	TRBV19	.	TGTGCCAGTAGTCCGGGGGCCTACGAGCGGTACTTC	CASSPGAYERYF
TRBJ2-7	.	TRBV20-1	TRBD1	TGCAGTGCTAGAGAGGACAGGGGCTCCTACGAGCAGTACTTC	CSAREDRGSYEQYF
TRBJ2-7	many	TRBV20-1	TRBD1	TGCAGTGCTAGAGATCCCTCAGGGGGCAGCTCCTACGAGCAGTACTTC	CSARDPSGGSSYEQYF
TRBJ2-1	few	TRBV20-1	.	TGCAGTGCTAGGAAAGGGGGGTACAATGAGCAGTTCTTC	CSARKGGYNEQFF
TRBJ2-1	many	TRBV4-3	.	TGCGCCAGCAGCCAAGTGCGAAGGACCTACTACAATGAGCAGTTCTTC	CASSQVRRTYYNEQFF
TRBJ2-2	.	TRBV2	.	TGTGCCAGTAGCACCCACCCGGCCCCGAACACCGGGGAGCTGTTTTTT	CASSTHPAPNTGELFF
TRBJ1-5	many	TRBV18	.	TGTGCCAGCTCACCAGGGGCCCCTCCTGGCAATCAGCCCCAGCATTTT	CASSPGAPPGNQPQHF
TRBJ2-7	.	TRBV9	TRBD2	TGTGCCAGCAGCGTAGCGGGAGGGATGACCTACGAGCAGTACTTC	CASSVAGGMTYEQYF
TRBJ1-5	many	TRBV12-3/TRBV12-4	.	TGTGCCAGCAGTCTCAGGAGAAGCAATCAGCCCCAGCATTTT	CASSLRRSNQPQHF
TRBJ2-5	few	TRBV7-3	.	TGTGCCAGCAGCTTAGGGTTCTGGCTAGCCCAAGAGACCCAGTACTTC	CASSLGFWLAQETQYF
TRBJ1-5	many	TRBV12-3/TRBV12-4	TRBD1	TGTGCCAGCAGTCCCGGGACAGGGAACAATCAGCCCCAGCATTTT	CASSPGTGNNQPQHF
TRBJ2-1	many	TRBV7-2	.	TGTGCCAGCAGCTTAGACAGGGCATCCTACAATGAGCAGTTCTTC	CASSLDRASYNEQFF
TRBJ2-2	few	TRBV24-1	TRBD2	TGTGCCAGTGCTAGCGGGCCAGCTAGGAACACCGGGGAGCTGTTTTTT	CASASGPARNTGELFF
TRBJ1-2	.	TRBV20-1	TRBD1	TGCAGTGCTAGCCCCGGACAGGGGTTCTATGGCTACACCTTC	CSASPGQGFYGYTF
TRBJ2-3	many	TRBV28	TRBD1	TGTGCCAGCAGCCCCCTCGGGACAGGGGTAACAGATACGCAGTATTTT	CASSPLGTGVTDTQYF
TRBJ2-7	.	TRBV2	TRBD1	TGTGCCAGCAGTGGCCGGGACAGGTACGAGCAGTACTTC	CASSGRDRYEQYF
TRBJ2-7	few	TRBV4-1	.	TGCGCCAGCAGCCAAGATATTACCTACGAGCAGTACTTC	CASSQDITYEQYF
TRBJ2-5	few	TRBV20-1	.	TGCAGTGCTGAGGCCTGGGAGACCCAGTACTTC	CSAEAWETQYF
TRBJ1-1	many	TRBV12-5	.	TGTGCTAGTGGTTTGGAGGACATTCCATACACTGAAGCTTTCTTT	CASGLEDIPYTEAFF